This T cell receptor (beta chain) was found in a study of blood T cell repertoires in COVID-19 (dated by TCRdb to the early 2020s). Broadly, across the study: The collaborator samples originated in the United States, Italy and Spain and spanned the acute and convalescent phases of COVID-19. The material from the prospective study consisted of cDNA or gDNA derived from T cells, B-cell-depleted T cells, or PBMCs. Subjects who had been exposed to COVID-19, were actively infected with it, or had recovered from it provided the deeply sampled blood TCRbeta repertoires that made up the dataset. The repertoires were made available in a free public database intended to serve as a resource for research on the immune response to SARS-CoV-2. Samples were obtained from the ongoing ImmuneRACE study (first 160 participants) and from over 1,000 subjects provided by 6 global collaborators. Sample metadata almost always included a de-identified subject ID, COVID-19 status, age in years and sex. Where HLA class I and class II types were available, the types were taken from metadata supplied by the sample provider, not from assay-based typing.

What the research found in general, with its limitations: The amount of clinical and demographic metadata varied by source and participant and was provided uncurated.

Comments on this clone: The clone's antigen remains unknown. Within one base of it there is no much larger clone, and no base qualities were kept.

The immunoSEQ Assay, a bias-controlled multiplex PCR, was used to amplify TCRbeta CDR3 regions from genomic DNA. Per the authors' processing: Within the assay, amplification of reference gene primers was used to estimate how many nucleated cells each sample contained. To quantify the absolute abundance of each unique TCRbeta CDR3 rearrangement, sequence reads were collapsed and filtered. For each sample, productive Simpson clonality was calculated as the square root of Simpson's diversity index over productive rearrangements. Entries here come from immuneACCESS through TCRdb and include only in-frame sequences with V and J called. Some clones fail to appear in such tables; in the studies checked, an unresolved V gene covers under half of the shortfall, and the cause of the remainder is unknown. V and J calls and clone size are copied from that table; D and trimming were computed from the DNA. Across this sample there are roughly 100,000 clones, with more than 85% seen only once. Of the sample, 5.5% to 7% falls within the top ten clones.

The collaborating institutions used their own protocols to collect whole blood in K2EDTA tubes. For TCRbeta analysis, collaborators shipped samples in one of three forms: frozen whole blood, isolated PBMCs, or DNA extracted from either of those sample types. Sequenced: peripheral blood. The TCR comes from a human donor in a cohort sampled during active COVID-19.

At the DNA level, the sequence is TGTGCCTGGAGTGTCCGGGGACTGTATAATTCACCCCTCCACTTT. Translated, this is CAWSVRGLYNSPLHF. Rearrangement joined TRBV30 to TRBJ1-6; the D gene is perhaps TRBD1, on 5 matching bases. V is pared back by 0 bases and J by 4 bases, with 10 bases lying between the germline termini. Looking up the germline V gene (reference sequence) yields CDR1 GTSNPN and CDR2 SVGIG. The CDR3 covers 15 residues, taking in both the cysteine and the phenylalanine. The retained sequence is limited to the CDR3, 45 bases, with the frame set at the first base. The entire variable domain, with the stretches around the CDR3 drawn from the reference TRBV30 and TRBJ1-6 proteins, is SQTIHQWPATLVQPVGSPLSLECTVEGTSNPNLYWYRQAAGRGLQLLFYSVGIGQISSEVPQNLSASRPQDRQFILSSKKLLLSDSGFYLCAWSVRGLYNSPLHFGNGTRLTVT.